The entry that follows covers one TCR beta chain sequence. The sample is drawn from a study of CD8 T cells in Susac syndrome. Trimming cost V 1 base and J 3 bases; bases outside gene matches: 4. This CDR3 comprises 15 residues. Germline CDR1 and CDR2: LGHNA and YNFKEQ. A quantity of about 0.5 to 1 ug RNA underwent reverse transcription using random hexamers. TCR beta CDR3 was amplified by immunoSEQ multiplex PCR. This amplification extended across 54 Vbeta and 13 Jbeta segments. TCRdb itself ran the immunoSEQ multiplex PCR reads through MiXCR, one entry per CDR3 protein. The sample has 250,000 to 300,000 distinct CDR3 sequences; 85% are singletons.

This receptor was obtained from a human donor with multiple sclerosis. The chain combines TRBV4-2 with TRBJ2-7; 9 bases match TRBD2. Specimen: CD8+ T cells from PBMCs. The CDR3, as DNA: TGTGCCAGCAGCCAAGGGGATAGCGGGAGCTACGAGCAGTACTTC. Its translation is CASSQGDSGSYEQYF.